Following are 11 T cell receptor beta chains from one sample sequenced in a study of control samples from healthy donors and cancer patients. TCRdb's table, derived via immunoSEQ multiplex PCR, lists solely in-frame clones and lacks some. Of about 94,000 clones detected, around nine tenths appear once; the ten largest clones hold over 3%. The sample consisted of blood. The source is a young woman in good health.

This clone was observed a handful of times. This sequence joins TRBV2 and TRBJ2-7; weak D call: TRBD1 (5 bases). The length of the CDR3 is 15 residues. V was clipped by 2 bases and J by 0 bases, with 11 bases between them. Germline V CDR1 and CDR2: SNHLY, FYNNEI. CDR3 DNA: TGTGCCAGCAGTGAATCGGCAGGGCGCTCCTACGAGCAGTACTTC. Its protein product is CASSESAGRSYEQYF. Full variable domain (missing parts from reference TRBV2 and TRBJ2-7): EPEVTQTPSHQVTQMGQEVILRCVPISNHLYFYWYRQILGQKVEFLVSFYNNEISEKSEIFDDQFSVERPDGSNFTLKIRSTKLEDSAMYFCASSESAGRSYEQYFGPGTRLTVT.

J is TRBJ2-3 and V is TRBV19, with 8 bases lining up with TRBD2. Germline-derived CDR1 and CDR2 are LNHDA and SQIVND (reference sequence). The CDR3 totals 16 residues. Trimming at V came to 7 bases and at J to 0 bases, leaving 9 bases not matched to a gene. CDR3 amino acids: CASTHGGETSTDTQYF. Written as DNA, the CDR3 is TGTGCCAGTACCCACGGGGGGGAAACTAGCACAGATACGCAGTATTTT.

The chain uses TRBV7-9 and TRBJ1-1; no clear D gene. CDR3 length: 12 amino acids. CDR1 is SEHNR, CDR2 FQNEAQ, per germline (reference sequence). The V end lost 4 bases, the J end lost 8 bases, and 11 bases lay between the germline ends. The CDR3 DNA sequence: TGTGCCAGCAGCTCCCCCCGCGGGGAAGCTTTCTTT. Encoded protein: CASSSPRGEAFF.

This chain links TRBV27 with TRBJ2-1, with D perhaps TRBD2 (5 bases). The germline V and J ends were trimmed by 7 bases and 8 bases, with 9 bases remaining between them. The V gene's germline CDR1 is MNHEY and CDR2 SMNVEV (reference sequence). The CDR3 is 11 amino acids. The chain's CDR3 is CASIQRDEQFF. DNA of the CDR3: TGTGCCAGCATCCAGAGGGATGAGCAGTTCTTC.

The chain joins TRBV7-2 to TRBJ1-2; TRBD1 might be the D (5 bases). Germline V gene lookup returns CDR1 SGHTA and CDR2 FQGNSA. The CDR3 sequence is 15 residues long. With 1 base removed from V and 5 bases from J, the gap between germline ends came to 14 bases. The CDR3 DNA follows: TGTGCCAGCAGCTTAGGCGGGGGGATGCGGTATGGCTACACCTTC. Its translation: CASSLGGGMRYGYTF.

CDR3 bases: TGTGCCAGCATGACCCCCCTCACGGGACCAAAAGAGACCCAGTACTTC. Encoded protein: CASMTPLTGPKETQYF. This rearrangement joins TRBV25-1 to TRBJ2-5; D possibly uses TRBD1 or TRBD2 (5 bases each). This CDR3 is built from 16 residues. V lost 7 bases and J 3 bases, leaving 21 bases between the germline ends. Germline V CDR1 and CDR2: MGHDK, SYGVNS. Variable domain in full (rest from reference TRBV25-1 and TRBJ2-5): EADIYQTPRYLVIGTGKKITLECSQTMGHDKMYWYQQDPGMELHLIHYSYGVNSTEKGDLSSESTVSRIRTEHFPLTLESARPSHTSQYLCASMTPLTGPKETQYFGPGTRLLVL.

This clone was counted once. This chain uses TRBV7-9 with TRBJ1-1; D call uncertain. V lost 4 bases and J 1 base, leaving 4 bases between the germline ends. The CDR3 covers 12 residues. The germline V gene has CDR1 SEHNR and CDR2 FQNEAQ (reference sequence). CDR3 DNA: TGTGCCAGCAGCTGGGGGAACACTGAAGCTTTCTTT. This translates into CASSWGNTEAFF.

The chain recombines TRBV2 with TRBJ1-2; no reliable D call. The germline CDR1 and CDR2 sequences are SNHLY and FYNNEI. V was shortened by 5 bases and J by 6 bases, with 10 bases between the two germline ends. The CDR3 is made up of 12 amino acids. The CDR3 DNA reads as TGTGCCAGCAGTCTGGCAGTCGATGGCTACACCTTC. It specifies CASSLAVDGYTF.

The chain combines TRBV5-1 with TRBJ2-5, with D perhaps matching TRBD1 or TRBD2 (5 bases each). This CDR3 contains 13 residues. Trimming left V 5 bases short and J 1 base short, with 9 bases between. Looked up from germline, CDR1 is SGHRS and CDR2 is YFSETQ. The CDR3 DNA reads TGCGCCAGCAGTGCAGGGAGCCAAGAGACCCAGTACTTC. This sequence encodes CASSAGSQETQYF.

V is TRBV10-3 and J is TRBJ1-1, with D uncertain. V was clipped by 4 bases and J by 11 bases, with 14 bases between them. The CDR3 length is 12 residues. Germline-derived CDR1 and CDR2 are ENHRY and SYGVKD. The CDR3 loop is CAISAEGWDAFF. The CDR3 coding sequence is TGTGCCATCAGTGCGGAGGGATGGGATGCTTTCTTT.

The rearrangement joins TRBV6-1 to TRBJ1-4; D unclear. The CDR3 totals 15 residues. In germline, CDR1 is MNHNS, CDR2 SASEGT. The V gene lost 1 base and the J gene lost 0 bases, with 6 bases spanning the gap. CDR3 region: CASSEGGTTNEKLFF. CDR3 nucleotides: TGTGCCAGCAGTGAAGGGGGAACAACTAATGAAAAACTGTTTTTT.